The 24 T cell receptor beta chains presented below share a single source sample, sequenced in a study of cytomegalovirus exposure and HLA in healthy donors. The PCR contained 60 Vbeta and 13 Jbeta primers. TCRdb's copy holds only in-frame clones and misses some; the assay was immunoSEQ multiplex PCR. The data contain some 150,000 clones, roughly 79% of them singletons. Sequenced sample: PBMCs. All receptors derive from a male donor in good health and CMV-seronegative.

The chain is built from TRBV5-8 and TRBJ2-3; 8 bases are a match to TRBD2. This CDR3 contains 16 residues. V was pared by 0 bases and J by 2 bases, with 5 bases of the junction left unmatched. CDR1 is SGHTS and CDR2 is YDEGEE in the germline V gene. CDR3 DNA: TGTGCCAGCAGCTTGGGCACTAGCGGACCCACAGATACGCAGTATTTT. This translates into CASSLGTSGPTDTQYF.

V gene TRBV5-4 combines with J gene TRBJ2-2; TRBD2 matches at 8 bases. V lost 3 bases, J lost 5 bases, and 6 bases stayed unmatched. The length of the CDR3 is 15 residues. CDR1 is SGHNT, CDR2 YYREEE, per germline (reference sequence). The CDR3 here is CASSWAGGKTGELFF. Written as DNA, the CDR3 is TGTGCCAGCAGCTGGGCGGGGGGAAAAACCGGGGAGCTGTTTTTT.

The rearrangement uses TRBV5-1 and TRBJ2-7; D call uncertain. V was clipped by 0 bases and J by 2 bases, with 6 bases between them. Germline V gene lookup returns CDR1 SGHRS and CDR2 YFSETQ. CDR3 size: 13 residues. CDR3 coding DNA: TGCGCCAGCAGCTTGGCTGGCCCCTACGAGCAGTACTTC. Translation gives CASSLAGPYEQYF.

V gene TRBV4-3 combines with J gene TRBJ1-4; 8 nucleotides align to TRBD1. From germline, CDR1 is LGHNA and CDR2 YSLEER. V shed 1 base and J 7 bases; nucleotides not matched to a gene: 8. The CDR3 consists of 16 residues. The DNA for the CDR3 is TGCGCCAGCAGCCAAGTTGGGACAGGAATTCGTGAAAAACTGTTTTTT. It codes for CASSQVGTGIREKLFF.

The chain has TRBV6-6 and TRBJ2-7; 7 nucleotides line up with TRBD1. J gave up 0 bases and V 7 bases, and 9 bases lay outside the gene matches. The CDR3 is 15 amino acids. Germline CDR1 MNHNY, CDR2 SVGAGI (reference sequence). As DNA, the CDR3 is TGTGCCAGCATCTACTCCGGGACAGACTCCTACGAGCAGTACTTC. It codes for CASIYSGTDSYEQYF.

This clone was counted only a few times. This chain connects TRBV19 to TRBJ2-4; 8 bases align to TRBD1. The CDR3 is 16 amino acids. The V gene's germline CDR1 is LNHDA and CDR2 SQIVND (reference sequence). V shed 4 bases, J shed 1 base, and the junction held 6 bases outside the gene matches. CDR3 DNA sequence: TGTGCCAGTAGTACCTGGACAGGGCCGGCCAAAAACATTCAGTACTTC. Amino acid sequence: CASSTWTGPAKNIQYF.

The chain joins TRBV4-1 to TRBJ2-5, with 11 bases aligning to TRBD2. CDR3 length: 18 amino acids. CDR1 is MGHRA and CDR2 is YSYEKL in the germline V gene. The J segment lost 2 bases and the V segment lost 0 bases, leaving 8 bases of the junction unmatched. CDR3 DNA: TGCGCCAGCAGCCAAGAAATCTCGCTAGCGGGGGGACAAGAGACCCAGTACTTC. This translates into CASSQEISLAGGQETQYF.

The chain recombines TRBV12-5 with TRBJ1-5; 10 nucleotides match TRBD1. V shed 3 bases, J shed 3 bases, and the junction held 11 bases outside the gene matches. Germline lookup yields CDR1 LGHNT and CDR2 FRNRAP. This CDR3 contains 18 residues. The CDR3 loop reads CASGFFTSGTGDNQPQHF. DNA for the CDR3: TGTGCTAGTGGTTTCTTTACCTCCGGGACAGGGGACAATCAGCCCCAGCATTTT.

The chain employs TRBV7-2 and TRBJ1-3, with unresolved D. Germline V gives CDR1 SGHTA, CDR2 FQGNSA. There are 14 residues in the CDR3. V was shortened by 5 bases and J by 0 bases, with 8 bases between the two germline ends. The CDR3 DNA follows: TGTGCCAGCAGCCGTGGGAGCTCTGGAAACACCATATATTTT. Translating it yields CASSRGSSGNTIYF.

The chain couples TRBV18 to TRBJ2-7; the match to TRBD1 covers 8 bases. Germline CDR1 KGHSH, CDR2 LQKENI. V was clipped by 2 bases and J by 5 bases; unmatched bases: 5. The length of the CDR3 is 14 residues. As DNA, the CDR3 is TGTGCCAGCTCACCAGGGACAGGTACTAACGAGCAGTACTTC. Translating gives CASSPGTGTNEQYF.

The CDR3 DNA is TGTGCCAGCAGCTGGGGGACAGGACAAAAGAACTATGGCTACACCTTC. It translates to CASSWGTGQKNYGYTF. This chain links TRBV5-6 with TRBJ1-2; TRBD1 agrees at 8 bases. V gave up 3 bases and J gave up 2 bases; unmatched junction bases: 9. The CDR3 has 16 residues. Germline CDR1 reads SGHDT; CDR2 reads YYEEEE. Filled out from reference TRBV5-6 and TRBJ1-2, the complete variable domain reads DAGVTQSPTHLIKTRGQQVTLRCSPKSGHDTVSWYQQALGQGPQFIFQYYEEEERQRGNFPDRFSGHQFPNYSSELNVNALLLGDSALYLCASSWGTGQKNYGYTFGSGTRLTVV.

The chain couples TRBV30 to TRBJ2-5; D not certain. V lost 0 bases and J lost 2, with 13 bases in between. Germline CDR1 GTSNPN, CDR2 SVGIG (reference sequence). This CDR3 is built from 15 residues. DNA of the CDR3: TGTGCCTGGAGTGTACTGAGCCCGATACAAGAGACCCAGTACTTC. It yields the protein CAWSVLSPIQETQYF.

This clone was detected a few times. This chain links TRBV6-5 with TRBJ1-2; TRBD1 aligns across 8 bases. The CDR3 has 14 residues. Per the germline V gene, CDR1 is MNHEY and CDR2 is SVGAGI. V lost 5 bases to trimming and J lost 4 bases; unmatched junction nucleotides: 6. The DNA for the CDR3 is TGTGCCAGCAGTCCCTCGACAGGGGCCTATGGCTACACCTTC. Encoded protein: CASSPSTGAYGYTF.

This chain joins TRBV9 and TRBJ1-2; D remains ambiguous. This CDR3 is 14 amino acids long. Trimming took 0 bases from V and 3 from J, leaving 9 bases between them. CDR1 is SGDLS and CDR2 is YYNGEE in the germline V gene. The CDR3 spells CASSVGVQDYGYTF. The CDR3 coding sequence is TGTGCCAGCAGCGTAGGGGTTCAGGACTATGGCTACACCTTC.

The V call is TRBV25-1, the J call TRBJ1-2, with D tentatively TRBD1 (5 bases). The V end was cut by 4 bases, the J end by 5 bases, with 17 bases between. This CDR3 comprises 15 residues. The germline V gene encodes CDR1 MGHDK and CDR2 SYGVNS. The CDR3 protein is CASSAGRTFDYGYTF. The DNA for the CDR3 is TGTGCCAGCAGTGCGGGTAGGACATTCGATTATGGCTACACCTTC.

The chain links TRBV16 to TRBJ1-2, with TRBD1 identical over 7 bases. The CDR3 is made up of 12 amino acids. Germline loops: CDR1 KGHSY, CDR2 FQNENV. J lost 7 bases, V lost 6 bases, and 5 bases had no gene match. CDR3 sequence: CASRPNRGGYTF. In nucleotides, the CDR3 is TGTGCCAGCAGACCTAACAGGGGTGGCTACACCTTC.

The chain is built from TRBV4-1 and TRBJ2-7; D gene uncertain. V was shortened by 2 bases and J by 4 bases, with 9 bases between the two germline ends. Germline CDR1 is MGHRA and CDR2 is YSYEKL. CDR3 length: 13 residues. Here the CDR3 reads CASSQSQTYEQYF. CDR3 sequence (DNA): TGCGCCAGCAGCCAAAGCCAAACGTACGAGCAGTACTTC.

The chain combines TRBV15 with TRBJ2-3, with 9 bases lining up with TRBD2. Unmatched junction bases numbered 9, after V lost 7 bases and J lost 4 bases. CDR3 length: 15 residues. In germline, CDR1 is LNHNV, CDR2 YYDKDF (reference sequence). As DNA, the CDR3 is TGTGCCACCACTAGTTTGGCGGGGGGGCCAGATACGCAGTATTTT. Translating gives CATTSLAGGPDTQYF.

The CDR3 spells CASSLKTGSSEAFF. In nucleotides, the CDR3 is TGTGCCAGCAGCTTAAAGACAGGGAGCAGTGAAGCTTTCTTT. This chain uses TRBV7-6 with TRBJ1-1; 7 bases are shared with TRBD1. V trimming: 2 bases; J trimming: 7 bases; junction bases outside the gene matches: 7. The length of the CDR3 is 14 residues. The germline V gene encodes CDR1 SGHVS and CDR2 FNYEAQ.

The genes are TRBV10-3 and TRBJ2-5, with TRBD2 matching 7 bases. The DNA end is more similar to TRBJ2-7, so the J call may be wrong. In germline, CDR1 is ENHRY, CDR2 SYGVKD. This CDR3 has 15 amino acids. Written as DNA, the CDR3 is TGTGCCATCAGGATGAGACTAGCTTTCCCCTACGAGCAGTACTTC. Its protein product is CAIRMRLAFPYEQYF.

J is TRBJ2-5 and V is TRBV30, with a tentative D call TRBD2 (6 bases). Trimming cost V 4 bases and J 2 bases, with 14 bases left between them. This CDR3 has 14 residues. The germline V gene encodes CDR1 GTSNPN and CDR2 SVGIG (reference sequence). The CDR3 region is CAWNGGGRQETQYF. The CDR3 bases are TGTGCCTGGAACGGGGGAGGCCGGCAAGAGACCCAGTACTTC.

This clone came up once. V is TRBV9 and J is TRBJ2-1, with 7 bases that match TRBD2. J lost 7 bases, V lost 2 bases, and 3 bases had no gene match. Germline loops: CDR1 SGDLS, CDR2 YYNGEE. This CDR3 is 13 amino acids long. CDR3 sequence (DNA): TGTGCCAGCAGCGTGGGAGGGATAAATGAGCAGTTCTTC. It is translated as CASSVGGINEQFF.

The chain links TRBV4-1 to TRBJ2-7; 10 positions match TRBD2. This CDR3 has 16 amino acids. CDR1 and CDR2 from the germline V gene are MGHRA and YSYEKL. After removal of 3 bases from V and 2 bases from J, the junction contained 7 bases not matched to a gene. DNA for the CDR3: TGCGCCAGCAGCCAGTTCCTAGCGGGGGAGCCCTACGAGCAGTACTTC. Translated, it gives CASSQFLAGEPYEQYF.

This clone showed up just a few times. The gene calls are TRBV10-3 and TRBJ1-4; 10 bases align to TRBD1. This CDR3 has 13 residues. CDR1 ENHRY and CDR2 SYGVKD come from the germline V gene. V trimming: 2 bases; J trimming: 10 bases; junction bases outside the gene matches: 1. CDR3 protein: CAISEGQGGKLFF. CDR3 DNA: TGTGCCATCAGTGAGGGACAGGGGGGAAAACTGTTTTTT.